The next 13 T cell receptor beta chains were all read from a single sample in a study of cytomegalovirus exposure and HLA in healthy donors. Sequencing used immunoSEQ multiplex PCR; TCRdb keeps in-frame clones, though not all of them. The sample has approximately 210,000 clones, 88% seen once; the top ten hold about 2.7%. The sequencing input was PBMCs. Source of these receptors: a young woman in good health and CMV-seronegative.

This clone was recorded once. The chain combines TRBV5-5 with TRBJ2-2; TRBD1 matches at 8 bases. Germline V lookup: CDR1 SGHKS, CDR2 YYEKEE (reference sequence). With V trimmed by 0 bases and J by 7 bases, 11 bases remained unmatched. This CDR3 has 17 amino acids. This CDR3 is CASSLEDRVRLNGELFF. DNA for the CDR3: TGTGCCAGCAGCTTGGAGGACAGGGTTCGTTTGAACGGGGAGCTGTTTTTT. The variable domain in full, completed from reference TRBV5-5 and TRBJ2-2, reads DAGVTQSPTHLIKTRGQQVTLRCSPISGHKSVSWYQQVLGQGPQFIFQYYEKEERGRGNFPDRFSARQFPNYSSELNVNALLLGDSALYLCASSLEDRVRLNGELFFGEGSRLTVL.

The chain employs TRBV5-1 and TRBJ2-1; 7 bases are a match to TRBD2. CDR3 length: 14 residues. V was pared by 3 bases and J by 0 bases, with 0 bases of the junction left unmatched. The germline CDR1 and CDR2 sequences are SGHRS and YFSETQ. CDR3 residues: CASSWTSSYNEQFF. CDR3 coding DNA: TGCGCCAGCAGCTGGACTAGCTCCTACAATGAGCAGTTCTTC.

The genes are TRBV7-9 and TRBJ2-2, with D maybe TRBD1 (6 bases). Germline V gene sequence: CDR1 SEHNR, CDR2 FQNEAQ (reference sequence). Trimming cost V 5 bases and J 2 bases, with 18 bases left between them. This CDR3 contains 17 residues. The CDR3 loop reads CASSILGGRGNTGELFF. The CDR3 DNA follows: TGTGCCAGCAGCATCCTTGGGGGCCGAGGTAACACCGGGGAGCTGTTTTTT.

The chain links TRBV5-6 to TRBJ2-7; TRBD1 agrees at 10 bases. Per the germline V gene, CDR1 is SGHDT and CDR2 is YYEEEE. The CDR3 spans 14 residues. Unmatched junction bases numbered 4, after V lost 2 bases and J lost 5 bases. CDR3 sequence: CASSFPGTGDEQYF. CDR3 coding DNA: TGTGCCAGCAGCTTCCCCGGGACAGGGGACGAGCAGTACTTC.

This chain joins TRBV5-6 and TRBJ2-1, with 7 positions matching TRBD2. Germline-derived CDR1 and CDR2 are SGHDT and YYEEEE. V was pared by 1 base and J by 0 bases, with 4 bases of the junction left unmatched. The length of the CDR3 is 16 residues. CDR3 loop: CASSLIGRSSYNEQFF. CDR3 nucleotides: TGTGCCAGCAGCTTGATCGGGAGGAGCTCCTACAATGAGCAGTTCTTC. The variable domain in full, completed from reference TRBV5-6 and TRBJ2-1, reads DAGVTQSPTHLIKTRGQQVTLRCSPKSGHDTVSWYQQALGQGPQFIFQYYEEEERQRGNFPDRFSGHQFPNYSSELNVNALLLGDSALYLCASSLIGRSSYNEQFFGPGTRLTVL.

V gene TRBV27 combines with J gene TRBJ2-1, with unresolved D. The germline CDR1 and CDR2 sequences are MNHEY and SMNVEV (reference sequence). V lost 3 bases, J lost 0 bases, and 6 bases lay in between. The CDR3 has 14 amino acids. The chain's CDR3 is CASSFQDSYNEQFF. CDR3 sequence (DNA): TGTGCCAGCAGTTTCCAGGACTCCTACAATGAGCAGTTCTTC.

The chain recombines TRBV5-1 with TRBJ1-2, with 7 bases that match TRBD1. The germline gives CDR1 SGHRS, CDR2 YFSETQ. CDR3 length: 14 amino acids. The ends lost 4 bases at V and 5 bases at J; junction bases unmatched: 8. This CDR3 is CASSALQGTYGYTF. The CDR3 nucleotides read TGCGCCAGCAGCGCATTACAGGGGACTTATGGCTACACCTTC.

The chain combines TRBV5-5 with TRBJ2-1, with D unresolved. The germline V and J ends were trimmed by 5 bases and 0 bases, with 15 bases remaining between them. Per germline, CDR1 SGHKS and CDR2 YYEKEE (reference sequence). This CDR3 region has 16 residues. This CDR3 is CASRADFASSYNEQFF. The CDR3 nucleotides are TGTGCCAGCAGGGCTGACTTTGCGAGCTCCTACAATGAGCAGTTCTTC.

The rearrangement joins TRBV27 to TRBJ2-1; 11 positions match TRBD2. Germline CDR1 MNHEY, CDR2 SMNVEV (reference sequence). With V trimmed by 5 bases and J by 2 bases, 5 bases remained unmatched. The CDR3 length is 16 residues. This chain's CDR3 is CASSRRLAGTYNEQFF. The CDR3 region has the DNA TGTGCCAGCAGTCGAAGACTAGCGGGAACCTACAATGAGCAGTTCTTC.

The V call is TRBV9, the J call TRBJ2-5; 8 nucleotides match TRBD1. V was clipped by 3 bases and J by 4 bases; unmatched bases: 11. Germline V gene lookup returns CDR1 SGDLS and CDR2 YYNGEE. CDR3 length equals 16 residues. The CDR3 sequence is CASSARQGWGGETQYF. CDR3 in DNA: TGTGCCAGCAGCGCTAGACAGGGGTGGGGAGGAGAGACCCAGTACTTC.

The J gene is TRBJ2-1, the V gene TRBV5-4; TRBD2 matches at 8 bases. The CDR3 runs 15 residues. The trim removed 2 bases at V and 2 bases at J, leaving 3 bases unmatched. Germline V gene sequence: CDR1 SGHNT, CDR2 YYREEE (reference sequence). DNA of the CDR3: TGTGCCAGCAGCTTAGAACTAGCGGCCTACAATGAGCAGTTCTTC. The encoded protein is CASSLELAAYNEQFF.

This chain uses TRBV2 with TRBJ2-7; 9 nucleotides align to TRBD2. In germline, CDR1 is SNHLY, CDR2 FYNNEI. The length of the CDR3 is 14 residues. With V trimmed by 4 bases and J by 5 bases, 6 bases remained unmatched. The CDR3 DNA reads as TGTGCCAGCAGTGCGGGACTAGCTTTTAACGAGCAGTACTTC. It yields the protein CASSAGLAFNEQYF.

V usage is TRBV15 and J usage is TRBJ2-7; perhaps TRBD1 as D (5 bases). CDR3 size: 14 residues. V lost 7 bases to trimming and J lost 5 bases, with 18 bases between them. Germline V gives CDR1 LNHNV, CDR2 YYDKDF (reference sequence). CDR3 loop: CATTSGFKSDEQYF. Written as DNA, the CDR3 is TGTGCCACCACCTCAGGGTTCAAATCGGACGAGCAGTACTTC.